This T cell receptor beta chain was captured by sequencing in a study of CXCR3-negative and CXCR3-positive naive CD8 T cells. Note on this clonotype: Its antigen is not identified.

UMI labels and 5' RACE were used to prepare the TRB cDNA libraries. For each CDR3 protein, TCRdb gives one entry from its re-call of the 5' RACE reads, without DNA. The sample holds around 120,000 distinct CDR3 sequences. The study's findings and limits: CXCR3-expressing naive cells carried TRB CDR3s more hydrophobic than those of CXCR3-negative naive cells.

The CDR3 runs to 14 residues. In germline, CDR1 is MNHEY, CDR2 SVGAGI. This TCR was recovered from a human donor in good health. Some clones in this sample may be carry-over from other donors' samples. The V gene is TRBV6-5, the J gene TRBJ2-3. The sample comprised naive CXCR3+ CD8+ T cells from blood. Subset described: CD45RO-CCR7+CD27+CD95- naive CD8+ T cells expressing CXCR3 (TNR3+). The CDR3 protein is CASSYRSNTDTQYF.